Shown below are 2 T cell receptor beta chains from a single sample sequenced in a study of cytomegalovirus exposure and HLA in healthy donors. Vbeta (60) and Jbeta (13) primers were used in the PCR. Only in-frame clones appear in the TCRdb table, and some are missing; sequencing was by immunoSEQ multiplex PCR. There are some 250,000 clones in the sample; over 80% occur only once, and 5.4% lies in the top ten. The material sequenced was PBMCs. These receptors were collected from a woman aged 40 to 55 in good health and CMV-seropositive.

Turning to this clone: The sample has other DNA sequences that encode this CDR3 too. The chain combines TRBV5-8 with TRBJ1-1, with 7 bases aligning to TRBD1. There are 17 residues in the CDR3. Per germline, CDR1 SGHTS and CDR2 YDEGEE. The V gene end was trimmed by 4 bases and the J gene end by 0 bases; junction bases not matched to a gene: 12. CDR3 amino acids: CASSRQRGQSVNTEAFF. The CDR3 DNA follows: TGTGCCAGCAGCCGACAAAGGGGACAGAGTGTGAACACTGAAGCTTTCTTT.

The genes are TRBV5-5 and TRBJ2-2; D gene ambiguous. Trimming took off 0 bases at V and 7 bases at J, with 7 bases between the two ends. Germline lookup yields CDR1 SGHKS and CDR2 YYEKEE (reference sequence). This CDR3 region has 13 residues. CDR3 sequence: CASSLAQNGELFF. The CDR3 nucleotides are TGTGCCAGCAGCTTGGCCCAAAACGGGGAGCTGTTTTTT.